This T cell receptor (beta chain) was sequenced for a study of identical twins. From germline, CDR1 is SEHNR and CDR2 FQNEAQ (reference sequence). CDR3 size: 16 residues. The V and J ends lost 3 bases and 0 bases, in that order; junction bases with no gene match: 2. This clonotype was recorded a few times. Antigen specificity is unknown. Overall study results and limits: A partial confounding effect on zero-insertion analyses could come from invariant MAIT and iNKT cells. Some out-of-frame alpha sequences were shared by twins, and these showed excess low generation probability. Cord blood beta clonotypes present at high abundance carried fewer insertions; no such pattern appeared in memory repertoires.

Template switching, a step in the protocol, added a universal primer site, and cDNA carried unique molecular identifiers. MiXCR, run by TCRdb on the 5' RACE reads, gives a single entry per CDR3 protein. The sample contains a few hundred thousand distinct CDR3 sequences, roughly 13% of which appear only once. The sample also formed part of further work on yellow fever vaccine responses in identical twins.

V gene TRBV7-9 combines with J gene TRBJ2-3; TRBD2 matches at 11 bases. This clonotype was obtained from a woman in her late teens or twenties in good health. The sequencing sample was made of memory (CD45RO+) T cells sorted from blood. CDR3 bases: TGTGCCAGCAGCTTCGTAGCGGGAGGGAGCACAGATACGCAGTATTTT. Its translation: CASSFVAGGSTDTQYF.